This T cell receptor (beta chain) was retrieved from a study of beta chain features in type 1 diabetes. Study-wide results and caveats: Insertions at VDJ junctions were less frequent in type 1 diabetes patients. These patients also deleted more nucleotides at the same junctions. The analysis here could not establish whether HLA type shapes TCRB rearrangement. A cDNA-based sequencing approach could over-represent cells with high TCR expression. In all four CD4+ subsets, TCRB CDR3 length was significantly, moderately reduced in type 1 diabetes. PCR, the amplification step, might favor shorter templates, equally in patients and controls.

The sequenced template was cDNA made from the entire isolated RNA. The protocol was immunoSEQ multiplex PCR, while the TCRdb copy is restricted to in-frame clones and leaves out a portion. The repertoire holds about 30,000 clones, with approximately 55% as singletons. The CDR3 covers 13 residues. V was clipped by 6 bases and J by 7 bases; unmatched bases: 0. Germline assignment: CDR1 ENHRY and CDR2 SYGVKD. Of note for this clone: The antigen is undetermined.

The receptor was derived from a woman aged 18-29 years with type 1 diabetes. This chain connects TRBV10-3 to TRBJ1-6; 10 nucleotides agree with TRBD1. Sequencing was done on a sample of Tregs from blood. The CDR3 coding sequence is TGTGCCATCAGGGGACAGGGGAATTCACCCCTCCACTTT. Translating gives CAIRGQGNSPLHF.